This T cell receptor beta chain stems from a study of beta chain features in type 1 diabetes. On the study more broadly: No patient-donor differences in age, gender, total cells or subset yield.

Points on this clone: Different DNA sequences within this sample yield the same CDR3.

This CDR3 is built from 12 residues. CDR1 and CDR2 (germline): MDHEN, SYDVKM. Trimming took 4 bases from V and 2 from J, leaving 6 bases between them. Sequenced material consisted of expressed TCRB transcripts (all of the isolated RNA was reverse transcribed). Generated by immunoSEQ multiplex PCR, the TCRdb table keeps only in-frame clones and is missing some. Among around 200,000 clones listed, less than 15% were seen once. The sequence was collected from a woman aged 18-30 years in good health. This sequence joins TRBV28 and TRBJ2-7; D not certain. Material: central memory CD4+ T cells from blood. CDR3 region: CASSSQTYEQYF. As DNA, the CDR3 is TGTGCCAGCAGTTCCCAAACCTACGAGCAGTACTTC.